The 31 T cell receptor beta chains reported below all come from one sample, sequenced in a study of blood T cells in healthy people across ages. Primers used in a second PCR of roughly 7 to 12 cycles were a sample-barcoded 5' primer and a J-beta primer mix. Using its own MiXCR run on the 5' RACE reads, TCRdb lists one record per CDR3 protein. The sample lists more than 1,000,000 distinct CDR3 sequences; approximately 25% were seen once. Another study also made use of these data, one on T cells of mothers and their children.

Input material: blood. The receptors here all came from a girl aged 2-10 years in good health.

This clonotype was counted a few times. Written as DNA, the CDR3 is TGTGCCACCAGCAGAGAATGGACTAGCGGGAGACCCGGGGAGCTGTTTTTT. This encodes CATSREWTSGRPGELFF. The chain employs TRBV15 and TRBJ2-2, with 13 nucleotides matching TRBD2. With V trimmed by 0 bases and J by 6 bases, 4 bases remained unmatched. This CDR3 spans 17 amino acids. Germline CDR1 and CDR2: LNHNV and YYDKDF (reference sequence). Full variable domain (missing parts from reference TRBV15 and TRBJ2-2): DAMVIQNPRYQVTQFGKPVTLSCSQTLNHNVMYWYQQKSSQAPKLLFHYYDKDFNNEADTPDNFQSRRPNTSFCFLDIRSPGLGDTAMYLCATSREWTSGRPGELFFGEGSRLTVL.

This clonotype was detected only once. The junction shows a germline mismatch at one end, possibly a read error. The chain carries TRBV27 and TRBJ1-2; D remains unclear. Germline CDR1 and CDR2: MNHEY and SMNVEV (reference sequence). The CDR3 is 13 amino acids. The CDR3 sequence: CVSSLTGGEGYTF. The CDR3 nucleotides read TGTGTCAGCAGTTTAACGGGAGGAGAGGGCTACACCTTC.

J is TRBJ2-1 and V is TRBV3-1; 12 positions agree with TRBD2. CDR3 length equals 17 residues. Germline CDR1 LGHDT, CDR2 YNNKEL (reference sequence). Trimming at V came to 1 base and at J to 5 bases, leaving 6 bases not matched to a gene. The DNA for the CDR3 is TGTGCCAGCAGCCAAGGGACGCTAGCGGGGGGGAACAATGAGCAGTTCTTC. It codes for CASSQGTLAGGNNEQFF.

This clonotype was seen only a few times. This rearrangement joins TRBV29-1 to TRBJ2-4; no reliable D call. This CDR3 comprises 16 residues. Trimming removed 0 bases at V and 0 bases at J, with 12 bases between. Germline CDR1 reads SQVTM; CDR2 reads ANQGSEA. CDR3 bases: TGCAGCGTTGAAGATAGTCAGGATTTAGCCAAAAACATTCAGTACTTC. Translated: CSVEDSQDLAKNIQYF.

The chain has TRBV7-9 and TRBJ2-1; D possibly uses TRBD1 or TRBD2 (5 bases each). Germline loops: CDR1 SEHNR, CDR2 FQNEAQ (reference sequence). This CDR3 has 18 amino acids. V lost 4 bases and J 2 bases, leaving 21 bases between the germline ends. DNA of the CDR3: TGTGCCAGCAGCTCTGGTAACTCAGGGACCCCGGCCTACAATGAGCAGTTCTTC. Its translation is CASSSGNSGTPAYNEQFF.

The chain is built from TRBV12-3 or TRBV12-4 and TRBJ2-2; D remains unclear. Trimming shortened V by 6 bases and J by 1 base, and 9 bases separated the two germline ends. The CDR3 is 14 residues long. This CDR3 reads CASSLTLNTGELFF. The CDR3 DNA sequence: TGTGCCAGCAGCTTGACATTGAACACCGGGGAGCTGTTTTTT.

This clonotype was detected only a few times. The J gene is TRBJ2-7, the V gene TRBV29-1; TRBD1 aligns across 9 bases. Trimming removed 6 bases from V and 3 bases from J; junction bases left unmatched: 6. There are 13 residues in the CDR3. Germline assignment: CDR1 SQVTM and CDR2 ANQGSEA. CDR3 sequence reads: CSVTGGGFYEQYF. The CDR3 region has the DNA TGCAGCGTAACAGGGGGCGGCTTCTACGAGCAGTACTTC.

The chain has TRBV10-3 and TRBJ2-1; 11 nucleotides line up with TRBD2. The V gene's germline CDR1 is ENHRY and CDR2 SYGVKD. The CDR3 is 14 amino acids. The ends lost 6 bases at V and 6 bases at J; junction bases unmatched: 4. This CDR3 reads CAIRGTSGVNEQFF. The CDR3 DNA reads as TGTGCCATCAGGGGGACTAGCGGAGTCAATGAGCAGTTCTTC.

The chain has TRBV2 and TRBJ2-3; D is unclear. Trimming shortened V by 10 bases and J by 1 base, and 15 bases separated the two germline ends. The CDR3 has 14 residues. CDR1 SNHLY and CDR2 FYNNEI come from the germline V gene. CDR3 amino acids: CAKSSAERTDTQYF. CDR3 sequence (DNA): TGTGCCAAGTCGTCGGCAGAGCGCACAGATACGCAGTATTTT. The full variable domain, its missing parts supplied by reference TRBV2 and TRBJ2-3, is EPEVTQTPSHQVTQMGQEVILRCVPISNHLYFYWYRQILGQKVEFLVSFYNNEISEKSEIFDDQFSVERPDGSNFTLKIRSTKLEDSAMYFCAKSSAERTDTQYFGPGTRLTVL.

The chain links TRBV7-9 to TRBJ2-3; TRBD2 matches 9 bases. The CDR3 length is 14 residues. V lost 6 bases to trimming and J lost 2 bases; unmatched junction nucleotides: 3. Per the germline V gene, CDR1 is SEHNR and CDR2 is FQNEAQ (reference sequence). CDR3 sequence: CASSSGGYTDTQYF. The CDR3 DNA follows: TGTGCCAGCAGTAGCGGGGGATACACAGATACGCAGTATTTT.

The chain joins TRBV9 to TRBJ2-1, with D maybe TRBD2 (6 bases). V lost 0 bases, J lost 10 bases, and 11 bases lay in between. The CDR3 is made up of 13 amino acids. Per the germline V gene, CDR1 is SGDLS and CDR2 is YYNGEE. CDR3 loop: CASSVDGGPEQFF. DNA for the CDR3: TGTGCCAGCAGCGTAGACGGAGGGCCGGAGCAGTTCTTC.

This chain links TRBV3-1 with TRBJ1-1, with unresolved D. The CDR3 is 12 amino acids. The germline V and J ends were trimmed by 1 base and 7 bases, with 7 bases remaining between them. Germline loops: CDR1 LGHDT, CDR2 YNNKEL (reference sequence). The CDR3 is CASSQAEIEAFF. CDR3 nucleotides: TGTGCCAGCAGCCAAGCAGAGATTGAAGCTTTCTTT. The entire variable domain, with the rest obtained from reference TRBV3-1 and TRBJ1-1, is as follows: DTAVSQTPKYLVTQMGNDKSIKCEQNLGHDTMYWYKQDSKKFLKIMFSYNNKELIINETVPNRFSPKSPDKAHLNLHINSLELGDSAVYFCASSQAEIEAFFGQGTRLTVV.

The J gene is TRBJ2-1, the V gene TRBV9; tentative D call: TRBD1 (5 bases). The ends were cut back, 0 bases at V and 0 bases at J, with 10 bases in the middle. This CDR3 spans 16 amino acids. CDR1 SGDLS and CDR2 YYNGEE come from the germline V gene. CDR3 sequence (DNA): TGTGCCAGCAGCGTAGGCTTAGGGGCCTCCTACAATGAGCAGTTCTTC. It translates to CASSVGLGASYNEQFF.

The chain links TRBV6-6 to TRBJ2-5, with D unresolved. V dropped 6 bases and J dropped 5 bases, with 19 bases sitting between them. Germline lookup yields CDR1 MNHNY and CDR2 SVGAGI (reference sequence). This CDR3 has 15 residues. The CDR3 DNA follows: TGTGCCAGCAGCCTCCAGAGGACGGTGGGGGAGACCCAGTACTTC. Residues: CASSLQRTVGETQYF.

There are many counts of this clonotype. The chain couples TRBV6-2 or TRBV6-3 to TRBJ1-4; a weak D match, TRBD1 (5 bases). V was pared by 6 bases and J by 6 bases, with 5 bases between. This CDR3 region has 11 residues. CDR1 MNHEY and CDR2 SVGEGT come from the germline V gene. The CDR3 loop reads CASSRDEKLFF. DNA of the CDR3: TGTGCCAGCAGCAGGGATGAAAAACTGTTTTTT.

This clonotype was recorded a few times. The genes are TRBV29-1 and TRBJ1-2; TRBD1 is a possible D gene (5 bases). This CDR3 spans 13 amino acids. V lost 6 bases, J lost 2 bases, and 13 bases lay in between. CDR1 and CDR2 from the germline V gene are SQVTM and ANQGSEA. The CDR3 region is CSVKGHLNYGYTF. The CDR3 DNA sequence: TGCAGCGTAAAAGGACACCTGAACTATGGCTACACCTTC.

The chain has TRBV12-3 or TRBV12-4 and TRBJ2-5, with unresolved D. The J call is in doubt because the DNA end fits TRBJ2-1 better. The CDR3 covers 14 residues. The chain's CDR3 is CASSIPGTYNEQFF. The CDR3 nucleotides are TGTGCCAGCAGCATCCCTGGAACCTACAATGAGCAGTTCTTC.

This clonotype was observed a few times. This chain uses TRBV6-2 or TRBV6-3 with TRBJ1-4; D ambiguous. The CDR3 has 13 residues. Per germline, CDR1 MNHEY and CDR2 SVGEGT. V dropped 10 bases and J dropped 4 bases, with 13 bases sitting between them. The CDR3 DNA is TGTGCCATCTCCGGACGGATTAATGAAAAACTGTTTTTT. It is translated as CAISGRINEKLFF.

This clonotype has just a few counts. The chain has TRBV28 and TRBJ2-5; tentatively, D is TRBD1 or TRBD2 (5 bases each). The closer fit of TRBJ2-1 to the DNA end suggests the J call may be wrong. Germline loops: CDR1 MDHEN, CDR2 SYDVKM. The CDR3 consists of 13 residues. CDR3 DNA sequence: TGTGCCAGCAGTGAACCGGGGCCGGGGTTGCAGTTCTTC. Encoded protein: CASSEPGPGLQFF.

This clonotype was observed a few times. This sequence joins TRBV27 and TRBJ2-1; no reliable D call. The V end lost 0 bases, the J end lost 0 bases, and 9 bases lay between the germline ends. CDR1 MNHEY and CDR2 SMNVEV come from the germline V gene (reference sequence). This CDR3 comprises 16 residues. CDR3 sequence (DNA): TGTGCCAGCAGTTTATCGCTACTCAGCTCCTACAATGAGCAGTTCTTC. It encodes CASSLSLLSSYNEQFF.

The rearrangement links TRBV5-1 to TRBJ2-5; D may match TRBD1 or TRBD2 (5 bases each). The DNA end favors TRBJ2-7, so the J call may be wrong. Germline V gene lookup returns CDR1 SGHRS and CDR2 YFSETQ. The CDR3 loop spans 14 amino acids. CDR3 protein: CASSKTGTLYEQYF. The CDR3 coding sequence is TGCGCCAGCAGCAAAACCGGGACCCTTTACGAGCAGTACTTC.

The chain links TRBV7-6 to TRBJ2-1, with D unclear. The CDR3 length is 16 residues. Trimming shortened V by 5 bases and J by 0 bases, and 14 bases separated the two germline ends. Germline V gene data show CDR1 as SGHVS and CDR2 as FNYEAQ. CDR3 sequence reads: CASSPLSRSSYNEQFF. The CDR3 DNA follows: TGTGCCAGCAGCCCCTTGAGCCGAAGCTCCTACAATGAGCAGTTCTTC. Combining the CDR3 with reference TRBV7-6 and TRBJ2-1 gives the whole variable domain GAGVSQSPRYKVTKRGQDVALRCDPISGHVSLYWYRQALGQGPEFLTYFNYEAQQDKSGLPNDRFSAERPEGSISTLTIQRTEQRDSAMYRCASSPLSRSSYNEQFFGPGTRLTVL.

This clonotype appeared a few times. The V call is TRBV9, the J call TRBJ2-5, with D perhaps given as TRBD1 or TRBD2 (6 bases each). The J call may be incorrect, as the DNA end agrees better with TRBJ2-1. The CDR3 totals 15 residues. Germline V gene data show CDR1 as SGDLS and CDR2 as YYNGEE. The CDR3 protein is CASSVERGAYNEQFF. DNA for the CDR3: TGTGCCAGCAGCGTAGAGAGGGGGGCCTACAATGAGCAGTTCTTC.

The rearrangement uses TRBV4-2 and TRBJ1-1; D is uncertain. Germline V lookup: CDR1 LGHNA, CDR2 YNFKEQ. V was shortened by 0 bases and J by 9 bases, with 11 bases between the two germline ends. The CDR3 runs 13 residues. CDR3 loop: CASSQETDRQAFF. CDR3 nucleotide sequence: TGTGCCAGCAGCCAAGAAACTGATCGTCAAGCTTTCTTT.

This clonotype occurred a few times. The rearrangement joins TRBV27 to TRBJ1-1; 7 nucleotides agree with TRBD1. This CDR3 has 13 amino acids. V lost 10 bases, J lost 8 bases, and 13 bases stayed unmatched. The germline V gene encodes CDR1 MNHEY and CDR2 SMNVEV (reference sequence). The CDR3 sequence is CAIAIRDSPEAFF. In DNA form, the CDR3 reads TGTGCCATCGCCATCCGGGACAGCCCCGAAGCTTTCTTT.

The V gene is TRBV25-1, the J gene TRBJ2-5; 8 nucleotides align to TRBD1. V was clipped by 3 bases and J by 5 bases; unmatched bases: 8. Germline CDR1 is MGHDK and CDR2 is SYGVNS. The CDR3 runs to 15 residues. DNA of the CDR3: TGTGCCAGCAGTGACAGGGGGCGCAGGGTGGAGACCCAGTACTTC. Its protein product is CASSDRGRRVETQYF.

This clonotype was seen only a few times. This chain links TRBV4-1 with TRBJ2-4, with D perhaps TRBD2 (6 bases). V lost 2 bases to trimming and J lost 10 bases, with 21 bases between them. This CDR3 comprises 16 residues. Germline V gives CDR1 MGHRA, CDR2 YSYEKL. DNA for the CDR3: TGCGCCAGCAGCCAAATAGCGGAGGGGCTGGGATCTATTCAGTACTTC. Residues: CASSQIAEGLGSIQYF.

V gene TRBV19 combines with J gene TRBJ1-1; D is unresolved. Trimming cost V 7 bases and J 6 bases, with 9 bases left between them. This CDR3 is built from 11 residues. Germline V gene sequence: CDR1 LNHDA, CDR2 SQIVND (reference sequence). CDR3 protein: CASKVHAEAFF. CDR3 in DNA: TGTGCCAGTAAGGTTCATGCTGAAGCTTTCTTT.

The rearrangement joins TRBV2 to TRBJ2-3; 12 bases map to TRBD2. V dropped 10 bases and J dropped 5; count of bases not matched to a gene: 13. The CDR3 loop spans 16 amino acids. From germline, CDR1 is SNHLY and CDR2 FYNNEI. The CDR3 here is CATSTSGGIGGDTQYF. As DNA, the CDR3 is TGTGCCACCTCGACTAGCGGGGGCATAGGGGGAGATACGCAGTATTTT.

The J gene is TRBJ1-1, the V gene TRBV11-2; weak D call: TRBD1 (5 bases). The V gene's germline CDR1 is SGHAT and CDR2 FQNNGV. V was pared by 1 base and J by 11 bases, with 8 bases between. CDR3 length equals 11 residues. This CDR3 is CASSLVQAAFF. The CDR3 DNA reads TGTGCCAGCAGCTTAGTACAGGCCGCTTTCTTT.

This clonotype was detected only a few times. This chain uses TRBV6-5 with TRBJ1-4; D unresolved. With 7 bases removed from V and 10 bases from J, the gap between germline ends came to 10 bases. CDR3 length: 11 amino acids. From germline, CDR1 is MNHEY and CDR2 SVGAGI. The chain's CDR3 is CASMFRGKLFF. The CDR3 coding sequence is TGTGCCAGCATGTTTCGTGGAAAACTGTTTTTT.